This T cell receptor beta chain was identified in a study of shared T cell receptors in the human thymus. Sequenced by immunoSEQ multiplex PCR; TCRdb stores in-frame clones only, minus some. The sample consists of roughly 410,000 clones, roughly 94% of them appearing once. Trimming left V 10 bases short and J 9 bases short, with 22 bases between. The CDR3 length is 14 residues. Germline CDR1 and CDR2: MNHNY and SVGAGI (reference sequence). The TCR was taken from a human donor. V gene TRBV6-6 combines with J gene TRBJ2-4; D assignment may be TRBD1 or TRBD2 (6 bases each). Material for sequencing was thymocytes. The CDR3 DNA reads TGTGCCACCCAGGGGAGGCCGGATATTGGCATTCAGTACTTC. Translating gives CATQGRPDIGIQYF.